This T cell receptor beta chain was captured in a study of blood T cell repertoires in COVID-19. On the study more broadly: T cells, B-cell-depleted T cells, or PBMCs provided the cDNA or gDNA that served as material.

As regards this clone: The identical CDR3 is also encoded by other nucleotide sequences in the sample.

CDR3 length: 14 residues. Trimming removed 0 bases from V and 0 bases from J, with 5 bases in between. Germline V gives CDR1 SGHTA, CDR2 FQGNSA. The assay was immunoSEQ multiplex PCR, and TCRdb's table has in-frame clones only and misses some. Of fewer than 450,000 clones in the sample, roughly 87% were seen once. The chain carries TRBV7-2 and TRBJ1-1; a weak D match, TRBD1 (5 bases). The sequenced sample was PBMCs or T cells enriched from blood (not recorded which). The receptor was derived from a young woman who had recovered from COVID-19. The CDR3, as DNA: TGTGCCAGCAGCTTAGCAGGGGTGAACACTGAAGCTTTCTTT. The encoded protein is CASSLAGVNTEAFF.